This T cell receptor beta chain emerged from a study of shared clonotypes between healthy human individuals. In the case of this clone: What it binds is not known.

General observations from the study: Clonotypes shared by all four sorted-subset donors had higher generation probabilities than non-shared clonotypes.

At the deep level, the assay was run. The repertoire was sequenced with immunoSEQ multiplex PCR; TCRdb's copy has only in-frame clones and lacks some. The repertoire holds around 990,000 clones, with 60% to 80% as singletons. The origin of this receptor is a man in his late teens or twenties in good health. Some clones in this sample may be carry-over from other donors' samples. The specimen sequenced was memory CD4+ T cells from PBMCs. Documented subset: CD45RA-negative fraction.

CDR3 protein: CASSGTFNTGELFF. Written as DNA, the CDR3 is TGTGCCAGCTCGGGGACTTTCAACACCGGGGAGCTGTTTTTT. The chain is built from TRBV28 and TRBJ2-2, with a weak D call TRBD2 (6 bases). The CDR3 contains 14 residues. Germline V gives CDR1 MDHEN, CDR2 SYDVKM. The V and J ends lost 8 bases and 2 bases respectively, with 12 bases between them. The whole variable domain, filled in from reference TRBV28 and TRBJ2-2, reads DVKVTQSSRYLVKRTGEKVFLECVQDMDHENMFWYRQDPGLGLRLIYFSYDVKMKEKGDIPEGYSVSREKKERFSLILESASTNQTSMYLCASSGTFNTGELFFGEGSRLTVL.